Below are 21 T cell receptor beta chains sequenced from a single sample in a study of CD8+ T cells in alopecia areata. As the sequencing template, cDNA was produced by extracting RNA and reverse transcribing it. TCRdb's table, derived via immunoSEQ multiplex PCR, lists solely in-frame clones and lacks some. The sample contains over 150,000 clones, around 60% of which appear only once. Treatment noted: oral pan-JAK inhibitor, 5-10 mg twice daily. The sequences come from CD8+ T cells sorted from blood, collected at week 24, from a patient treated with tofacitinib. Every receptor here comes from a human donor with alopecia areata.

The chain combines TRBV2 with TRBJ2-5; D ambiguous. The V and J ends lost 6 bases and 2 bases respectively, with 7 bases between them. The CDR3 is made up of 12 amino acids. Per the germline V gene, CDR1 is SNHLY and CDR2 is FYNNEI. Written as DNA, the CDR3 is TGTGCCAGCAGGGCCGCTCAAGAGACCCAGTACTTC. This sequence encodes CASRAAQETQYF.

The chain employs TRBV2 and TRBJ2-3; unclear D gene. CDR1 and CDR2 from the germline V gene are SNHLY and FYNNEI. The CDR3 is made up of 16 amino acids. With 8 bases removed from V and 2 bases from J, the gap between germline ends came to 20 bases. DNA of the CDR3: TGTGCCAGCGGAAACATGAGGATGCCTACCACAGATACGCAGTATTTT. Protein sequence: CASGNMRMPTTDTQYF.

This sequence joins TRBV25-1 and TRBJ1-1; D not resolved. The CDR3 has 14 residues. V lost 3 bases and J lost 1, with 9 bases in between. Germline V gives CDR1 MGHDK, CDR2 SYGVNS. The CDR3 loop is CASSDSTANTEAFF. CDR3 sequence (DNA): TGTGCCAGCAGTGATTCGACGGCGAACACTGAAGCTTTCTTT.

The chain carries TRBV5-1 and TRBJ2-1; 10 positions match TRBD1. V lost 3 bases to trimming and J lost 9 bases; unmatched junction nucleotides: 9. This CDR3 comprises 15 residues. Germline CDR1 SGHRS, CDR2 YFSETQ. CDR3 amino acids: CASSSGQGSRVEQFF. CDR3 sequence (DNA): TGCGCCAGCAGCTCGGGACAGGGGTCTCGCGTTGAGCAGTTCTTC.

The chain couples TRBV15 to TRBJ1-5; TRBD1 matches at 10 bases. CDR3 length: 17 residues. Losses at the gene ends were 4 bases for V and 0 bases for J; bases not matched to a gene: 6. Germline-derived CDR1 and CDR2 are LNHNV and YYDKDF (reference sequence). CDR3 nucleotide sequence: TGTGCCACCAGCATCGGACAGGGGGGGTATAGCAATCAGCCCCAGCATTTT. It encodes CATSIGQGGYSNQPQHF.

This clone has only a few counts. This CDR3 is CAWAKGRTSTDTQYF. Written as DNA, the CDR3 is TGTGCCTGGGCTAAGGGCAGGACTAGCACAGATACGCAGTATTTT. The gene calls are TRBV30 and TRBJ2-3; D may be TRBD2 (5 bases). CDR1 GTSNPN and CDR2 SVGIG come from the germline V gene (reference sequence). The CDR3 runs 15 residues. V lost 5 bases and J lost 0, with 15 bases in between.

V gene TRBV11-2 combines with J gene TRBJ1-5; no definite D call. Trimming removed 1 base at V and 9 bases at J, with 10 bases between. Per the germline V gene, CDR1 is SGHAT and CDR2 is FQNNGV. This CDR3 is built from 13 residues. CDR3 nucleotide sequence: TGTGCCAGCAGCTTAGTTAGGGCGCGGCCCCAGCATTTT. It translates to CASSLVRARPQHF.

The table lists this clone with a few counts. This chain uses TRBV14 with TRBJ1-2; D remains ambiguous. Germline V gene lookup returns CDR1 SGHDN and CDR2 FVKESK. The CDR3 spans 13 residues. Trimming removed 4 bases at V and 5 bases at J, with 11 bases between. CDR3: CASSLGRHYGYTF. In DNA form, the CDR3 reads TGTGCCAGCAGCCTAGGCAGGCATTATGGCTACACCTTC.

The rearrangement uses TRBV6-5 and TRBJ1-1, with no clear D. The CDR3 length is 13 residues. V was trimmed by 7 bases and J by 0 bases, leaving 9 bases between them. CDR1 is MNHEY and CDR2 is SVGAGI in the germline V gene. In DNA, the CDR3 is TGTGCCAGCAAGGAGGTGATGAACACTGAAGCTTTCTTT. Translated, it gives CASKEVMNTEAFF.

This clone has only one observation. CDR3 sequence (DNA): TGTGCCAGCAGCACTACGGGGGGCGCGAACACTGAAGCTTTCTTT. As protein: CASSTTGGANTEAFF. The genes are TRBV6-5 and TRBJ1-1, with a weak D call TRBD1 (6 bases). The V and J ends lost 6 bases and 1 base respectively, with 15 bases between them. Germline CDR1 is MNHEY and CDR2 is SVGAGI. This CDR3 has 15 residues.

As for this clone: Within the sample, other DNA sequences also encode this same CDR3. The CDR3 DNA follows: TGTGCCAGCAGCGTAGGACAGGGGGCTTACGAGCAGTACTTC. Protein sequence: CASSVGQGAYEQYF. V and J are TRBV9 and TRBJ2-7; 10 bases fit TRBD1. The germline gives CDR1 SGDLS, CDR2 YYNGEE. V shed 0 bases, J shed 4 bases, and the junction held 1 base outside the gene matches. The CDR3 spans 14 residues.

CDR3 sequence: CASSLVSDTQYF. CDR3 DNA sequence: TGTGCCAGCAGCTTGGTGTCAGATACGCAGTATTTT. The chain has TRBV13 and TRBJ2-3; D gene uncertain. The V gene lost 3 bases and the J gene lost 4 bases, with 5 bases spanning the gap. Germline CDR1 and CDR2: PRHDT and FYEKMQ (reference sequence). This CDR3 region has 12 residues.

The rearrangement uses TRBV29-1 and TRBJ1-2, with D possibly matching TRBD1 (5 bases). The CDR3 totals 13 residues. The germline V gene has CDR1 SQVTM and CDR2 ANQGSEA. V was shortened by 2 bases and J by 6 bases, with 13 bases between the two germline ends. For the CDR3, the DNA is TGCAGCGTTGAAAGAGGGCAGGGTGATGGCTACACCTTC. It encodes CSVERGQGDGYTF. The full variable domain, in which reference TRBV29-1 and TRBJ1-2 provide the parts outside the CDR3, is SAVISQKPSRDICQRGTSLTIQCQVDSQVTMMFWYRQQPGQSLTLIATANQGSEATYESGFVIDKFPISRPNLTFSTLTVSNMSPEDSSIYLCSVERGQGDGYTFGSGTRLTVV.

The CDR3 nucleotides are TGTGCCAGCAGCTATCCCTCGAGCGAGCAGTACTTC. Translated, it gives CASSYPSSEQYF. J is TRBJ2-7 and V is TRBV7-9; D is undetermined. The CDR3 is 12 residues long. V lost 4 bases and J lost 6, with 10 bases in between. CDR1 is SEHNR, CDR2 FQNEAQ, per germline (reference sequence). Full variable domain (rest looked up from reference TRBV7-9 and TRBJ2-7): DTGVSQNPRHKITKRGQNVTFRCDPISEHNRLYWYRQTLGQGPEFLTYFQNEAQLEKSRLLSDRFSAERPKGSFSTLEIQRTEQGDSAMYLCASSYPSSEQYFGPGTRLTVT.

This clone showed up just a few times. This chain joins TRBV10-3 and TRBJ2-6; D might be TRBD2 (5 bases). The germline V and J ends were trimmed by 10 bases and 2 bases, with 21 bases remaining between them. This CDR3 is built from 17 residues. Germline-derived CDR1 and CDR2 are ENHRY and SYGVKD. This CDR3 is CATIGRGTETGANVLTF. CDR3 in DNA: TGTGCCACGATAGGACGGGGAACTGAAACTGGGGCCAACGTCCTGACTTTC.

The chain uses TRBV6-6 and TRBJ2-5; TRBD1 matches 7 bases. CDR3 size: 16 residues. CDR1 MNHNY and CDR2 SVGAGI come from the germline V gene (reference sequence). Trimming cost V 0 bases and J 2 bases; bases outside gene matches: 6. CDR3 amino acids: CASSYSGDRKQETQYF. CDR3 coding DNA: TGTGCCAGCAGTTACTCCGGGGACAGAAAACAAGAGACCCAGTACTTC.

This chain joins TRBV14 and TRBJ1-4, with a weak D call TRBD1 (5 bases). CDR3 length equals 15 residues. Germline assignment: CDR1 SGHDN and CDR2 FVKESK. V lost 5 bases to trimming and J lost 0 bases, with 10 bases between them. In DNA, the CDR3 is TGTGCCAGCAGCGCGCAGGGTGCAACTAATGAAAAACTGTTTTTT. This gives the protein CASSAQGATNEKLFF.

This clone appeared a few times. The chain carries TRBV30 and TRBJ2-7; a weak D match, TRBD1 (5 bases). V lost 4 bases and J 4 bases, leaving 17 bases between the germline ends. This CDR3 comprises 14 residues. The V gene's germline CDR1 is GTSNPN and CDR2 SVGIG (reference sequence). The CDR3 region has the DNA TGTGCCTGGACCGAGGTAGGGGTTCGGTACGAGCAGTACTTC. Translated: CAWTEVGVRYEQYF.

Comment on this clone: Other DNA sequences in the sample encode the same CDR3. The chain links TRBV29-1 to TRBJ1-2, with D unresolved. This CDR3 comprises 11 residues. V lost 6 bases, J lost 3 bases, and 8 bases lay in between. The germline gives CDR1 SQVTM, CDR2 ANQGSEA. This CDR3 reads CSVDRDYGYTF. CDR3 bases: TGCAGCGTCGATCGGGACTATGGCTACACCTTC.

This clone has just a few counts. V usage is TRBV2 and J usage is TRBJ2-1; 8 nucleotides align to TRBD1. The CDR3 sequence is 13 residues long. With V trimmed by 10 bases and J by 3 bases, 5 bases remained unmatched. The V gene's germline CDR1 is SNHLY and CDR2 FYNNEI. CDR3 sequence: CAIRGRVYNEQFF. CDR3 coding DNA: TGTGCCATCAGGGGGCGCGTCTACAATGAGCAGTTCTTC.

This chain links TRBV29-1 with TRBJ2-2; 9 bases are shared with TRBD1. This CDR3 is built from 14 residues. Germline assignment: CDR1 SQVTM and CDR2 ANQGSEA. Trimming cost V 6 bases and J 5 bases; bases outside gene matches: 7. The CDR3 reads CSVPGTGYTGELFF. The CDR3, as DNA: TGCAGCGTGCCCGGGACAGGGTATACCGGGGAGCTGTTTTTT.